This TCR beta chain came from a study of shared clonotypes between healthy human individuals. The CDR3 loop spans 15 amino acids. Per the germline V gene, CDR1 is SEHNR and CDR2 is FQNEAQ (reference sequence). V lost 7 bases and J lost 9, with 19 bases in between. Profiling relied on immunoSEQ multiplex PCR, and the TCRdb table lists in-frame clones only, not all of them. Of 180,000 or so clones in the sample, 85% to 95% were seen once. Sequenced: naive CD4+ T cells sorted from blood. Subset here: CD45RA+ positively selected. V usage is TRBV7-9 and J usage is TRBJ1-6, with a weak D call TRBD1 (6 bases). The origin of this receptor is a woman under 40 in good health. This CDR3 reads CASIRGGGPSSPLHF. The CDR3 nucleotides are TGTGCCAGCATCCGCGGCGGGGGGCCTAGTTCACCCCTCCACTTT.